The source of this TCR beta chain is a study of OX40 agonist ivuxolimab in advanced cancers. Whole-study results and caveats: Relative to CD4+, CD8+ T cells held more expanded clones on average.

The method was immunoSEQ multiplex PCR; TCRdb's version includes in-frame clones alone and lacks a portion of them. The repertoire includes around 41,000 clones, about 89% of them detected once, and over 0.55% sits in the top ten. As concerns this clone: Its antigen is undetermined.

V was trimmed by 2 bases and J by 1 base, leaving 14 bases between them. The germline gives CDR1 SGHTA, CDR2 FQGNSA. The CDR3 covers 16 residues. The sample in question was CD4+ or CD8+ T cells sorted from blood, obtained in a trial of the OX40 agonist ivuxolimab. This sequence originates from an adult with an advanced solid tumor such as melanoma, head and neck, liver or kidney cancer. The chain employs TRBV7-2 and TRBJ1-2; the D gene is possibly TRBD1 (5 bases). The DNA of the CDR3 is TGTGCCAGCAGCTTACAAGGCCCAGGGAATAACTATGGCTACACCTTC. It is translated as CASSLQGPGNNYGYTF.